This T cell receptor (beta chain) comes out of a study of tumor-infiltrating lymphocytes in localized non-small cell lung cancer. General study findings and limits: T-cell fraction did not differ between immunotypes IM1 and IM2. Only some patients had TCR sequencing, depending on available tissue.

The data were produced by immunoSEQ multiplex PCR, yet TCRdb's version contains in-frame clones alone and is incomplete. Here the sample spans 10,000 to 13,000 clones, around 86% being singletons. Germline CDR1 is LNHDA and CDR2 is SQIVND (reference sequence). This CDR3 contains 14 residues. Trimming shortened V by 7 bases and J by 3 bases, and 13 bases separated the two germline ends. Points on this clone: The antigen is unknown.

The TCR was taken from a human donor with non-small cell lung cancer. The rearrangement links TRBV19 to TRBJ1-5; TRBD1 might be the D (5 bases). Source material: uninvolved lung tissue not adjacent to the tumor. The CDR3 bases are TGTGCCAGTACATCCGGGGGATTCAATCAGCCCCAGCATTTT. Amino acids: CASTSGGFNQPQHF.